This TCR beta chain derives from a study of T cell responses to AZD1222 COVID-19 vaccine. General study findings and limits: With two AZD1222 doses given, Spike-specific TCR breadth and depth both rose. Among vaccine-associated CD4 TCRs, coverage spanned spike, with dominance at 160-218 and 743-854.

Trimming took off 7 bases at V and 7 bases at J, with 13 bases between the two ends. Germline assignment: CDR1 MNHNY and CDR2 SVGAGI (reference sequence). The CDR3 is 12 amino acids. On this clone itself: The antigen is undetermined.

The protocol was immunoSEQ multiplex PCR, while the TCRdb copy is restricted to in-frame clones and leaves out a portion. The sample contains approximately 75,000 clones, almost 90% of which appear only once. This sample comprised peripheral blood, obtained 28 days after the second AZD1222 dose. The sequence came from an adult who received the AZD1222 COVID-19 vaccine. The chain employs TRBV6-6 and TRBJ2-5; tentative D call: TRBD2 (5 bases). In nucleotides, the CDR3 is TGTGCCAGCACGCCGGGGTCGCGGACCCAGTACTTC. Protein sequence: CASTPGSRTQYF.